This T cell receptor beta chain appears in the sequencing data of a study of regulatory T cells in long-lasting Graves disease (dated by TCRdb to the early 2020s). Concerning the study at large: Antithyroid drugs had been taken for less than 3 months by newly diagnosed Graves' disease patients. Patients with persistent Graves' disease were compared with patients with newly diagnosed Graves' disease using TCR sequencing and RNA sequencing of peripheral blood. The study was conducted in China and was registered as a clinical trial. TCR sequencing covered some 13 persistent and 20 newly diagnosed Graves' disease patients, 33 samples in total. Findings and caveats that apply to the study as a whole: Preferential use of TRBV28, TRBJ1-2 and TRBJ2-5 was observed in persistent disease, whereas TRBV20-1 and TRBJ2-1 were favored in newly diagnosed disease. Sequencing and analysis were restricted to the TCR beta chain. Only peripheral blood was studied, because thyroid tissue, the primary lesion, was inaccessible. Persistent Graves' disease patients showed lower TCR Shannon entropy and fewer highly expanded clones than newly diagnosed patients, suggesting clonal expansion. More public clonotypes were shared among persistent patients (over 2,500) than among newly diagnosed patients (more than 900). As a limitation, the authors acknowledged that the small sample size may reduce accuracy.

The sample's time point label is to be understood as: newly diagnosed GD, antithyroid drugs for less than 3 months. For both TCR sequencing and RNA sequencing, RNA was extracted from PBMCs using TRIzol. Graves' disease was diagnosed according to American Thyroid Association guidelines. Recruitment of patients was carried out at an endocrinology department in Xi'an, China. From each patient, about 9 milliliters of peripheral blood was collected into an EDTA anticoagulant tube. Ficoll Paque Plus density gradient separation was used to isolate PBMCs, and no further T cell sorting was performed. An Agilent 2100 Bioanalyzer and agarose gel were used to check RNA quality, while a NanoDrop 2000 measured RNA concentration. To prepare the library, multiplex PCR was applied. TCRdb names Illumina HiSeq 4000 as the instrument used. iRepertoire HTBI primers and Arm-PCR amplification of CDR3 regions were used to construct TCR beta libraries. Before sequencing, the PCR products underwent gel purification. Processing in the source paper ran as follows. Across samples, about 64 TRBV and 15 or so TRBJ segments were identified and used for gene usage analysis of CDR3 amino acid clonotypes. Filtered high-quality paired reads were merged into contigs using COPE and FqMerger. Contigs were aligned with BLAST to IMGT TRBV, TRBD and TRBJ reference genes, and CDR3 was defined per IMGT. Any clonotype with a frequency above 0.1% was classified as a highly expanded clone. Shannon entropy was used to measure repertoire diversity, and the Gini coefficient was used to measure V-J evenness. A clonotype was considered public if more than one individual shared it. TCRdb passed the public sequencing reads through fastp at Q25 and MiXCR, retaining productive beta sequences. A single entry per CDR3 protein holds the most common genes and DNA from its merged rows. TCRdb, rather than the study authors, made the V and J calls. This sample gives about 620,000 distinct CDR3 sequences in total; roughly 15% of them show up just once. Around 18% of the sample comes from the top ten.

For this clonotype: Its target antigen remains unknown. No much larger clonotype is one base removed from it; base qualities were not supplied.

Including the terminal cysteine and phenylalanine, the CDR3 comprises 15 residues. The entry retains the CDR3 DNA only, 45 bases that are in frame from base 1. The germline V gene (reference sequence) yields DFQATT for CDR1 and SNEGSKA for CDR2. The junction shows trimming of 0 bases on V and 8 bases on J, and the gene matches do not reach 9 bases of it. These same data were also listed under a study on T cells in Graves' hyperthyroidism and ophthalmopathy. The second study reports: Stable Graves' hyperthyroidism was defined as the absence of progression to ophthalmopathy over 18 months of follow-up. Hyperthyroidism patients were aged 18 to 65 years and newly diagnosed, with disease duration of less than 2 months. The study excluded patients with uncontrolled infections, other autoimmune diseases, pregnancy or lactation. Diagnoses were based on clinical symptoms, serum thyroxine and TRAb, thyroid ultrasound and orbital computed tomography. A first-round RT-PCR of the TCR CDR3 used the HTBI primer set with the Qiagen OneStep RT-PCR kit. Most expanded thyroid clonotypes (frequency above 0.001) were also detected in blood, a finding suggesting that blood repertoires may reflect thyroid immune responses. A 13 V-J signature model separated ophthalmopathy from stable hyperthyroidism, with approximately 87% sensitivity and approximately 81% specificity in cross-validation and 80%/75% in testing. During validation, the model predicted progression to ophthalmopathy a median of about 6.3 months ahead of onset, with 60% to 71% sensitivity and about 72% specificity. To identify TCR V-J signatures that set the groups apart, the researchers used a discovery cohort of 90 to 100 patients, made up of some 41 with Graves' ophthalmopathy and about 60 with stable Graves' hyperthyroidism. An independent validation cohort of about 19 hyperthyroidism patients and more than 15 patients who later progressed to ophthalmopathy tested prospective prediction of ophthalmopathy. The roughly 94 discovery patients were randomly split 7:3 into training and test sets. In roughly six Graves' hyperthyroidism patients, the study also compared T-cell repertoires from thyroid tissue with T-cell repertoires from blood. After sampling, hyperthyroidism patients received methimazole starting at 30 mg daily, and ophthalmopathy patients received high-dose intravenous methylprednisolone. Libraries were constructed in a second round of multiplex PCR, after which size selection and purification were performed. Libraries were sequenced paired-end with 100 bp reads on an Illumina HiSeq2000. Raw data were processed with SOAPnuke, discarding reads with adapters, uncalled bases, mean Phred below 15, or no exact constant-primer or identifier match. High-quality paired reads were merged using COPE v1.2.5, and each unique nucleotide sequence was defined as a clonotype. MiTCR v1.1 was used to align the clonotypes against IMGT TRBV, TRBD and TRBJ reference segments. The analysis was restricted to V-J combinations with a frequency above 0.0001, which together covered approximately 99% of the repertoires. A TCS score was defined as the ratio between F50 (clonal expansion) and ExV (chaos), using BLOSUM62-based TCRdist between CDR3 peptides within each V-J. Welch's t-statistics and random forest reduced roughly 530 V-J features to 10 to 15, which were used in a naive Bayes classifier (R e1071). Sample size was not statistically predetermined, and investigators were not blinded to group allocation. The paper reports TCR Vbeta CDR3 sequencing of about 140 peripheral blood samples: fewer than 50 ophthalmopathy, about 75 hyperthyroidism and some 17 progressor patients.

Material: peripheral blood mononuclear cells (PBMCs), obtained at new diagnosis, from a patient treated with antithyroid drugs. The receptor's source is a woman in her twenties or thirties with Graves disease. Donor details come from another sample of the same person, matched by shared clones. This chain joins TRBV20-1 to TRBJ1-4; 7 bases in the middle match TRBD1. The sequenced DNA: TGCAGTGCTAGAGATCAACCGACAGGGCGGGAAAAACTGTTTTTT. Its coded protein is CSARDQPTGREKLFF.